Below are 9 T cell receptor beta chains sequenced from a single sample in a study of shared clonotypes between healthy human individuals. As defined, naive CD8 cells were CD45RO-negative and positively selected for CCR7, with terminally differentiated effector memory CD45RA+ cells excluded. TCRdb's table, derived via immunoSEQ multiplex PCR, lists solely in-frame clones and lacks some. The sample lists roughly 550,000 clones; roughly 95% were seen once. The source material was naive CD8+ T cells sorted from blood. All receptors derive from a woman in her 30s in good health.

The rearrangement links TRBV11-2 to TRBJ2-1, with D unresolved. The V gene's germline CDR1 is SGHAT and CDR2 FQNNGV. This CDR3 comprises 15 residues. The V end lost 2 bases, the J end lost 0 bases, and 8 bases lay between the germline ends. The CDR3 DNA reads TGTGCCAGCAGCTTAAGCAGGAGCTCCTACAATGAGCAGTTCTTC. This sequence encodes CASSLSRSSYNEQFF.

The rearrangement links TRBV4-1 to TRBJ2-5; D may be TRBD1 or TRBD2 (6 bases each). This CDR3 comprises 14 residues. The germline V and J ends were trimmed by 4 bases and 5 bases, with 14 bases remaining between them. The germline CDR1 and CDR2 sequences are MGHRA and YSYEKL. The CDR3 sequence is CASSPRGGLETQYF. The CDR3 DNA follows: TGCGCCAGCAGCCCCCGAGGGGGGCTGGAGACCCAGTACTTC.

The rearrangement uses TRBV2 and TRBJ2-3, with 8 bases lining up with TRBD2. The length of the CDR3 is 16 residues. Looked up from germline, CDR1 is SNHLY and CDR2 is FYNNEI. The V segment lost 2 bases and the J segment 2 bases; nucleotides outside the gene matches: 6. For the CDR3, the DNA is TGTGCCAGCAGTGAATCGGCTAGCGGGTACACAGATACGCAGTATTTT. It encodes CASSESASGYTDTQYF.

This clone showed up just once. The CDR3 DNA reads TGTGCCTCGACTAGCGGGAACACTGAAGCTTTCTTT. This translates into CASTSGNTEAFF. The chain uses TRBV5-5 and TRBJ1-1; D is uncertain. Trimming stripped 10 bases from V and 1 base from J, with 11 bases between. Germline loops: CDR1 SGHKS, CDR2 YYEKEE (reference sequence). The CDR3 sequence is 12 residues long.

The CDR3 spells CASSEGQGFPYEQYF. The DNA for the CDR3 is TGTGCCAGCAGTGAGGGACAGGGTTTCCCCTACGAGCAGTACTTC. The chain joins TRBV6-1 to TRBJ2-7; 9 bases map to TRBD1. The CDR3 contains 15 residues. Germline CDR1 MNHNS, CDR2 SASEGT. V lost 3 bases and J lost 2; bases outside the gene matches: 5.

The count of this clone is one. The V call is TRBV29-1, the J call TRBJ1-2; D remains unclear. Trimming removed 0 bases from V and 6 bases from J, with 11 bases in between. Germline V gives CDR1 SQVTM, CDR2 ANQGSEA. CDR3 length: 13 residues. As DNA, the CDR3 is TGCAGCGTTGAAGATCGGGTCTGGGATGGCTACACCTTC. Residues: CSVEDRVWDGYTF.

The V and J genes are TRBV5-4 and TRBJ2-2; 8 bases agree with TRBD2. CDR1 and CDR2 (germline): SGHNT, YYREEE (reference sequence). The ends lost 0 bases at V and 7 bases at J; junction bases unmatched: 8. There are 16 residues in the CDR3. The CDR3 coding sequence is TGTGCCAGCAGCTTGGTCGTGCCGGGAGGGTTCGGGGAGCTGTTTTTT. Protein sequence: CASSLVVPGGFGELFF.

This chain uses TRBV7-9 with TRBJ1-5, with D possibly matching TRBD1 (6 bases). Germline V gene sequence: CDR1 SEHNR, CDR2 FQNEAQ (reference sequence). This CDR3 region has 15 residues. V was clipped by 5 bases and J by 0 bases, with 11 bases between them. The CDR3 here is CASSRGGNSNQPQHF. In DNA form, the CDR3 reads TGTGCCAGCAGCCGAGGGGGGAATAGCAATCAGCCCCAGCATTTT.

The gene calls are TRBV2 and TRBJ2-7; D perhaps matches TRBD1 (6 bases). CDR3 length: 14 residues. CDR1 and CDR2 (germline): SNHLY, FYNNEI. The V and J ends lost 11 bases and 4 bases respectively, with 21 bases between them. The CDR3 sequence is CAALRAGESYEQYF. The CDR3 DNA is TGTGCCGCCCTCAGGGCAGGGGAGAGTTACGAGCAGTACTTC.